This TCR beta chain derives from a study of cytomegalovirus exposure and HLA in healthy donors. Overall study context: The 90 to 150 validation repertoires used the same platform as the roughly 670 first-cohort repertoires, a later analysis reported. The study's findings and limits: One later analysis, an examination of the 90 to 150 validation repertoires, found that first-cohort TCR clusters tended to co-occur in them.

Profiled with immunoSEQ multiplex PCR; TCRdb holds only in-frame clones, not every one. Of around 220,000 clones detected, around nine tenths appear once; the ten largest clones hold about 2.7%. V shed 3 bases, J shed 2 bases, and the junction held 11 bases outside the gene matches. CDR3 length equals 17 residues. Germline V gene data show CDR1 as SGDLS and CDR2 as YYNGEE. With respect to this clone: Its antigen is undetermined.

The sequencing sample was made of PBMCs. The J gene is TRBJ2-1, the V gene TRBV9; TRBD1 aligns across 7 bases. This sequence originates from a woman between 18 and 30 years old in good health and CMV-seronegative. The CDR3 region is CASSAQTTGTAYNEQFF. The CDR3 DNA is TGTGCCAGCAGCGCACAAACGACAGGGACGGCCTACAATGAGCAGTTCTTC.